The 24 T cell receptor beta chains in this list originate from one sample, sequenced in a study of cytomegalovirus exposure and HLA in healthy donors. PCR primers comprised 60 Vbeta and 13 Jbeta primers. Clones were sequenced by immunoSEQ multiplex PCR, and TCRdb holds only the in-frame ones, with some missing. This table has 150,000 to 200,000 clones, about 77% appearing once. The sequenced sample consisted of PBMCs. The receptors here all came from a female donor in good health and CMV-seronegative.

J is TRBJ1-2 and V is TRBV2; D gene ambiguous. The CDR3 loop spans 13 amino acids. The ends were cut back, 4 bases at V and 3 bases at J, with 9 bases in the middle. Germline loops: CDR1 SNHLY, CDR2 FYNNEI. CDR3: CASSGTHDYGYTF. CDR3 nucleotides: TGTGCCAGCAGTGGAACACATGACTATGGCTACACCTTC.

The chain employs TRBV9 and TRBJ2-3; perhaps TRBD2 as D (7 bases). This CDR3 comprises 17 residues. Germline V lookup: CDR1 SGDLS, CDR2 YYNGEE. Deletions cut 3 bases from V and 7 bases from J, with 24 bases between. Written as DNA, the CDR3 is TGTGCCAGCAGCGCCGGGGCGGGGGCACGTGGAGCAAATACGCAGTATTTT. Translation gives CASSAGAGARGANTQYF.

CDR3 DNA: TGTGCCAGCAGTTACCCGAGGGAGCTGGGTACGCAGTATTTT. Its translation is CASSYPRELGTQYF. The genes are TRBV6-6 and TRBJ2-3, with D possibly TRBD2 on 5 matching bases. The CDR3 length is 14 residues. Germline values: CDR1 MNHNY, CDR2 SVGAGI (reference sequence). V gave up 2 bases and J gave up 8 bases, with 14 bases separating them.

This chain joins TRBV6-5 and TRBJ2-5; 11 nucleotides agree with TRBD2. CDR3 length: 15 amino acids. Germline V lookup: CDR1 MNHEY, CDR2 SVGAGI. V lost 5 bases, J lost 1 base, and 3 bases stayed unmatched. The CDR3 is CASSRGLAGQETQYF. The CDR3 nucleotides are TGTGCCAGCAGTCGCGGACTAGCGGGCCAAGAGACCCAGTACTTC.

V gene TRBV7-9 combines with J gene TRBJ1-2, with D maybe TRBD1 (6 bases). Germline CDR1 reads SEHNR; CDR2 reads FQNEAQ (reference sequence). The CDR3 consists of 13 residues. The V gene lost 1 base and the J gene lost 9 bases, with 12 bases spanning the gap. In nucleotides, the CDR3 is TGTGCCAGCAGCTTAGGGACAGAGAAGAGCTACACCTTC. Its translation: CASSLGTEKSYTF.

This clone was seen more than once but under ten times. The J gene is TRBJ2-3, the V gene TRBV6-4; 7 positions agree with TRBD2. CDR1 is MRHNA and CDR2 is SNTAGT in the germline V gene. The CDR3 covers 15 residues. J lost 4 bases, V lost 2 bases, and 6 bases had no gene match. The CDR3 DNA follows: TGTGCCAGCAGTGACACGGGCGGGAGCGCAGATACGCAGTATTTT. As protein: CASSDTGGSADTQYF.

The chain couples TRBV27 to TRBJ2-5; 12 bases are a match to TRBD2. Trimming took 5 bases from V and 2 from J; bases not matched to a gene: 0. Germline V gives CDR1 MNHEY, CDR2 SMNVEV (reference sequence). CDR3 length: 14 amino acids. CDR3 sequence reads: CASSGLAGQETQYF. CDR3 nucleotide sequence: TGTGCCAGCAGTGGACTAGCGGGACAAGAGACCCAGTACTTC.

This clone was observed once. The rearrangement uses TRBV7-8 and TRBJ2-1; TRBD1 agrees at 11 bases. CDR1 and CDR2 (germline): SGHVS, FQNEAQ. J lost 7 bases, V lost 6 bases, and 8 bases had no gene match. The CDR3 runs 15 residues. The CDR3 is CASRNGQGARNEQFF. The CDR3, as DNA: TGTGCCAGCAGGAACGGACAGGGGGCAAGAAATGAGCAGTTCTTC.

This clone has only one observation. The CDR3 sequence: CASSIPTGGTNEKLFF. In DNA, the CDR3 is TGTGCCAGCAGCATCCCCACGGGGGGGACTAATGAAAAACTGTTTTTT. This chain joins TRBV7-3 and TRBJ1-4; TRBD1 might be the D (5 bases). The CDR3 totals 16 residues. Trimming removed 5 bases from V and 2 bases from J, with 15 bases in between. The germline V gene encodes CDR1 SGHTA and CDR2 FQGTGA. Drawing the rest from reference TRBV7-3 and TRBJ1-4, the complete variable domain is GAGVSQTPSNKVTEKGKYVELRCDPISGHTALYWYRQSLGQGPEFLIYFQGTGAADDSGLPNDRFFAVRPEGSVSTLKIQRTERGDSAVYLCASSIPTGGTNEKLFFGSGTQLSVL.

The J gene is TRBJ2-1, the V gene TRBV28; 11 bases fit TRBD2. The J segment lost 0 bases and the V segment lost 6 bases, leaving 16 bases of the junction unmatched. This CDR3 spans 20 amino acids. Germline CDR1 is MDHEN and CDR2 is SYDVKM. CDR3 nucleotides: TGTGCCAGCAGCCAACATCCCGGGACTAGCGGTTGGGGCTCCTACAATGAGCAGTTCTTC. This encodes CASSQHPGTSGWGSYNEQFF.

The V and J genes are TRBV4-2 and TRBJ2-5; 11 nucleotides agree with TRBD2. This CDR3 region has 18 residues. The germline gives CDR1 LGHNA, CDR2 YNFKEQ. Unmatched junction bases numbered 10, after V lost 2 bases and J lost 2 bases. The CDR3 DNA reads TGTGCCAGCAGCCAAACTTACCGGGCTAGCGGGAGGCAAGAGACCCAGTACTTC. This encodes CASSQTYRASGRQETQYF.

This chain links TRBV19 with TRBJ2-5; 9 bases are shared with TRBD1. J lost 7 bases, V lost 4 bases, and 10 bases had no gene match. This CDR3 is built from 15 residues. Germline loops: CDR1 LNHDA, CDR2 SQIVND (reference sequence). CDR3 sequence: CASSSRTGEGSTQYF. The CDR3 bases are TGTGCCAGTAGTAGCCGGACAGGGGAGGGATCGACCCAGTACTTC.

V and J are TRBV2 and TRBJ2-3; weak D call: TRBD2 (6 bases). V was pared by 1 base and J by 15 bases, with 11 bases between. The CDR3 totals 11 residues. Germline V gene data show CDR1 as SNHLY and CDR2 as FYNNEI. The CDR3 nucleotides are TGTGCCAGCAGTGAAGTCGGGGGTGGATATTTT. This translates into CASSEVGGGYF. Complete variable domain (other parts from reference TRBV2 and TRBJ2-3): EPEVTQTPSHQVTQMGQEVILRCVPISNHLYFYWYRQILGQKVEFLVSFYNNEISEKSEIFDDQFSVERPDGSNFTLKIRSTKLEDSAMYFCASSEVGGGYFGPGTRLTVL.

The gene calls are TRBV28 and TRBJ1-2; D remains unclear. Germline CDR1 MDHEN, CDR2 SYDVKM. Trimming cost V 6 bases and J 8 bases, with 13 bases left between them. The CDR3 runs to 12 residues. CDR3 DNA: TGTGCCAGCAGCCCTCCGGGTAGGGGCTACACCTTC. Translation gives CASSPPGRGYTF.

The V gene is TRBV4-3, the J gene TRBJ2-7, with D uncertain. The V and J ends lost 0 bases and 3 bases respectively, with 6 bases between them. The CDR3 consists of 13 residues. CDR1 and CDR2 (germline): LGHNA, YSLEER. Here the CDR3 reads CASSQEIYYEQYF. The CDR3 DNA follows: TGCGCCAGCAGCCAAGAAATTTACTACGAGCAGTACTTC.

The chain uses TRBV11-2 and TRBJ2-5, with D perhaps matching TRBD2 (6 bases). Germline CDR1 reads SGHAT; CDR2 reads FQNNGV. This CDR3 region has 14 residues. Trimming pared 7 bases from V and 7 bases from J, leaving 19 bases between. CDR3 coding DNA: TGTGCCAGCACTATATCGGGGGTGGAGCGGACCCAGTACTTC. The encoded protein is CASTISGVERTQYF.

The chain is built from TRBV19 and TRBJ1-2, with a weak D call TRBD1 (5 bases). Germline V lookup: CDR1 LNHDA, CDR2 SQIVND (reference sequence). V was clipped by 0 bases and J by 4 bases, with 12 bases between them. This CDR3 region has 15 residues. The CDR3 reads CASSIDYGDSYGYTF. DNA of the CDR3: TGTGCCAGTAGTATAGATTACGGTGACAGCTATGGCTACACCTTC.

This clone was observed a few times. The CDR3 nucleotides read TGTGCCAGCAGCCCGGGACAGGTCTACGAGCAGTACTTC. This translates into CASSPGQVYEQYF. The chain couples TRBV11-1 to TRBJ2-7, with TRBD1 matching over 8 bases. Looked up from germline, CDR1 is SGHAT and CDR2 is FQDESV (reference sequence). J lost 3 bases, V lost 5 bases, and 3 bases had no gene match. The CDR3 runs 13 residues. The full variable domain, completed using reference TRBV11-1 and TRBJ2-7, is EAEVAQSPRYKITEKSQAVAFWCDPISGHATLYWYRQILGQGPELLVQFQDESVVDDSQLPKDRFSAERLKGVDSTLKIQPAELGDSAMYLCASSPGQVYEQYFGPGTRLTVT.

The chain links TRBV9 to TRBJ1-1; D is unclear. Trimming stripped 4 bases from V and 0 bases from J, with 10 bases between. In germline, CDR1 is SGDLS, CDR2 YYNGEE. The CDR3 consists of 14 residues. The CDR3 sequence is CASSPGSMNTEAFF. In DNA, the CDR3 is TGTGCCAGCAGCCCCGGGTCCATGAACACTGAAGCTTTCTTT. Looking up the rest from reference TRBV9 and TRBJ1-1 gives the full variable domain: DSGVTQTPKHLITATGQRVTLRCSPRSGDLSVYWYQQSLDQGLQFLIQYYNGEERAKGNILERFSAQQFPDLHSELNLSSLELGDSALYFCASSPGSMNTEAFFGQGTRLTVV.

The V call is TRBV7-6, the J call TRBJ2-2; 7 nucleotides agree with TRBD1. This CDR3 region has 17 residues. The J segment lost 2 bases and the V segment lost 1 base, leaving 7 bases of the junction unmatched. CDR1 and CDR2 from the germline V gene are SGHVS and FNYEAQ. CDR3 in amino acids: CASSLGRTGVNTGELFF. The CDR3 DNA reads TGTGCCAGCAGCTTAGGGCGTACAGGGGTTAACACCGGGGAGCTGTTTTTT.

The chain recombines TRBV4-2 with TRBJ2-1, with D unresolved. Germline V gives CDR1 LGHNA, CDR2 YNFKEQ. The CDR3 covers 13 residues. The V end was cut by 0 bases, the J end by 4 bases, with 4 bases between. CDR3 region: CASSQDNYNEQFF. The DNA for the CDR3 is TGTGCCAGCAGCCAAGATAATTACAATGAGCAGTTCTTC.

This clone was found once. CDR3 DNA sequence: TGTGCCTGGAGGCGCTACAATGAGCAGTTCTTC. Its translation: CAWRRYNEQFF. The chain is built from TRBV30 and TRBJ2-1, with D unresolved. This CDR3 comprises 11 residues. V lost 3 bases and J lost 3, with 3 bases in between. In germline, CDR1 is GTSNPN, CDR2 SVGIG (reference sequence).

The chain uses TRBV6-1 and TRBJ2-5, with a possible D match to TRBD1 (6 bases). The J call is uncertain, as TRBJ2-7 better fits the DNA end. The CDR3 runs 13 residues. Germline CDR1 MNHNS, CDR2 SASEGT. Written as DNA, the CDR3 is TGTGCCAGCATAGCAGGGGTGGATTACGAGCAGTACTTC. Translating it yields CASIAGVDYEQYF.

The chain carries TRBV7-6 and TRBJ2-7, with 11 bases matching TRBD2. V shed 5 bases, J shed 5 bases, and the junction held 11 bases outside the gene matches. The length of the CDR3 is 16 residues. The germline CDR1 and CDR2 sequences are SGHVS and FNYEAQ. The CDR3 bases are TGTGCCAGCAGCCCTATGACTAGCGGGGTCATCAACGAGCAGTACTTC. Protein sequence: CASSPMTSGVINEQYF.